This TCR beta chain is drawn from a study of T cells expressing NK-cell markers. Beta-chain TCR cDNA was generated via 5'RACE template switching with UMIs. TCRdb re-called the 5' RACE reads, yielding one record per CDR3 amino acid sequence without DNA. This table holds some 150,000 distinct CDR3 sequences. CDR1 and CDR2 (germline): SQVTM, ANQGSEA. This CDR3 contains 16 residues. The sample consisted of blood T cells: a sorted CD56 or NKG2C T cell subset, CD4+ or CD8+ T cells, or bulk PBMC T cells (not recorded which). This chain connects TRBV29-1 to TRBJ2-6; the D call of TRBD1 rests on TCRdb alone, since no DNA is present to check it. This clonotype was obtained from a man younger than 35 in good health. The CDR3 loop is CSVPTGVISGANVLTF.